This TCR beta chain is drawn from a study of T cells in Graves' hyperthyroidism and ophthalmopathy. Whole-study context: Peripheral blood was secured at the point of initial diagnosis, before any treatment.

General study points: Researchers report that a 13 V-J model separated ophthalmopathy from stable hyperthyroidism.

For ophthalmopathy patients, the Clinical Activity Score was at least 3 and the NOSPECS grade at least 4; duration was under 3 months. Using around 10 ml of fresh peripheral blood, PBMCs were prepared. CDR1 KGHSH and CDR2 LQKENI come from the germline V gene. The CDR3 is 18 residues long. J was trimmed by 0 bases and V by 1 base; bases with no gene match: 10. What was amplified from RNA transcripts were TCR beta CDR3 regions. HTBI primers drove first-round RT-PCR of the TCR CDR3. MiXCR, run by TCRdb on the multiplex PCR reads, gives a single entry per CDR3 protein. The sample lists more than 300,000 distinct CDR3 sequences, about 14% occurring once. This clonotype came up many times. The antigen remains undetermined.

Material: blood. The J gene is TRBJ2-7, the V gene TRBV18; 9 bases agree with TRBD2. The source is a woman under 40 with Graves' ophthalmopathy. The CDR3 loop reads CASSPLASGALGSYEQYF. The CDR3 DNA sequence: TGTGCCAGCTCACCACTGGCTAGCGGGGCTCTAGGCTCCTACGAGCAGTACTTC.